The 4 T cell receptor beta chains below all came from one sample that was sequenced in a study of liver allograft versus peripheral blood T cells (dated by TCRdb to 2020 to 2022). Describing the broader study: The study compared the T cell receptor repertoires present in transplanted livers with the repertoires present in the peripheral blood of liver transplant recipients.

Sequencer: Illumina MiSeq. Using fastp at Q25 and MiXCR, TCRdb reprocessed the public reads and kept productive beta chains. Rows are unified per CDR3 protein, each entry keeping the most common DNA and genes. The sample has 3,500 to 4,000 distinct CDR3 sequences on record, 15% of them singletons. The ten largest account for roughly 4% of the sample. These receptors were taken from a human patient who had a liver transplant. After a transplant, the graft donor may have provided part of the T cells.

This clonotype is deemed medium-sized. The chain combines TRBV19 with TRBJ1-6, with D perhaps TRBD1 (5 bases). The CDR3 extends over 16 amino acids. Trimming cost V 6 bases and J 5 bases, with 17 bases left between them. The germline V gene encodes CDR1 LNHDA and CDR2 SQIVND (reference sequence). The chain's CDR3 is CASRRDSGSNNSPLHF. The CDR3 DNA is TGTGCCAGTAGAAGGGACTCTGGGAGTAATAATTCACCCCTCCACTTT.

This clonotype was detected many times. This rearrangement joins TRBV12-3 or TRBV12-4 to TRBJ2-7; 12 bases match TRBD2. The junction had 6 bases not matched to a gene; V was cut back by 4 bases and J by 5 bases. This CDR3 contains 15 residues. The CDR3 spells CASSSSSGGANEQYF. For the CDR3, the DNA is TGTGCCAGCAGTTCCTCTAGCGGGGGGGCCAACGAGCAGTACTTC.

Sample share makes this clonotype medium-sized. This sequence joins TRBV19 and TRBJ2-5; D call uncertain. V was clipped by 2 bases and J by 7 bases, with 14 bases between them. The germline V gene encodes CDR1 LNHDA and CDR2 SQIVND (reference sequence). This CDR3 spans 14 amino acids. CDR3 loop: CASSIKDLSGTQYF. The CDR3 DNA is TGTGCCAGTAGTATAAAGGACCTCAGTGGGACCCAGTACTTC.

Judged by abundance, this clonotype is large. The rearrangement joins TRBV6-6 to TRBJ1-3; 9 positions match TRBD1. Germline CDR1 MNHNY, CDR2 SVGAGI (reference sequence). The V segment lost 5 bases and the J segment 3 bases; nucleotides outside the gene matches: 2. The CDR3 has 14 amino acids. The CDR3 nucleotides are TGTGCCAGCAGTGACAGGGGGGATGGAAACACCATATATTTT. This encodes CASSDRGDGNTIYF.